What follows are 9 T cell receptor beta chains derived from one specimen sequenced in a study of blood T cells in healthy people across ages. PCR was performed a second time for about 7 to 12 cycles using a sample-barcoded 5' primer and a J-beta primer mix. TCRdb analysed the 5' RACE reads with MiXCR anew, one entry per CDR3 protein. The table includes over 450,000 distinct CDR3 sequences, 24% detected once. Another study also made use of these data, one on T cells of mothers and their children.

Sequenced input: blood. The receptors shown here come from a boy between 10 and 17 years old in good health.

The chain uses TRBV3-1 and TRBJ2-1; 9 positions match TRBD2. With 4 bases clipped from V and 8 bases from J, the junction kept 12 bases outside the gene matches. This CDR3 comprises 16 residues. Germline CDR1 reads LGHDT; CDR2 reads YNNKEL (reference sequence). The CDR3 DNA reads as TGTGCCAGCAGCCCCCCGGGGATTAGCGGGGGCCATGAGCAGTTCTTC. Its protein product is CASSPPGISGGHEQFF.

This clonotype was counted a few times. V and J are TRBV7-9 and TRBJ1-3; D call uncertain. CDR3 length equals 18 residues. The V gene's germline CDR1 is SEHNR and CDR2 FQNEAQ (reference sequence). V dropped 4 bases and J dropped 0 bases, with 19 bases sitting between them. CDR3 amino acids: CASSSHNLSSSSGNTIYF. CDR3 DNA: TGTGCCAGCAGCTCACATAACCTAAGCTCGAGCTCTGGAAACACCATATATTTT.

The rearrangement uses TRBV29-1 and TRBJ2-5; no clear D. Trimming pared 4 bases from V and 5 bases from J, leaving 11 bases between. The germline V gene has CDR1 SQVTM and CDR2 ANQGSEA. CDR3 size: 12 residues. The CDR3 here is CSVVSVLETQYF. The CDR3 region has the DNA TGCAGCGTTGTGTCGGTATTGGAGACCCAGTACTTC.

This chain uses TRBV27 with TRBJ2-1; 11 positions agree with TRBD2. Germline V CDR1 and CDR2: MNHEY, SMNVEV (reference sequence). The V segment lost 3 bases and the J segment 4 bases; nucleotides outside the gene matches: 11. This CDR3 is 18 amino acids long. CDR3 protein: CASSFDSGRAFRYNEQFF. The CDR3 DNA sequence: TGTGCCAGCAGTTTTGATAGCGGGAGGGCCTTTAGGTACAATGAGCAGTTCTTC.

This clonotype was counted a few times. The chain uses TRBV6-1 and TRBJ1-2, with 9 bases identical to TRBD1. This CDR3 comprises 15 residues. The V segment lost 2 bases and the J segment 5 bases; nucleotides outside the gene matches: 6. Germline values: CDR1 MNHNS, CDR2 SASEGT. CDR3 DNA sequence: TGTGCCAGCAGTGAACCCGGGACAGGGACATATGGCTACACCTTC. It yields the protein CASSEPGTGTYGYTF.

The chain carries TRBV7-9 and TRBJ1-1; D call uncertain. The CDR3 is made up of 12 amino acids. CDR1 is SEHNR, CDR2 FQNEAQ, per germline (reference sequence). V lost 4 bases and J lost 8, with 11 bases in between. CDR3 sequence: CASSSLRREAFF. CDR3 coding DNA: TGTGCCAGCAGCTCCCTTAGGCGGGAAGCTTTCTTT.

This clonotype was seen more than once but under ten times. The V and J genes are TRBV20-1 and TRBJ2-5; 11 nucleotides agree with TRBD2. V lost 6 bases, J lost 1 base, and 10 bases stayed unmatched. Germline V gene data show CDR1 as DFQATT and CDR2 as SNEGSKA (reference sequence). This CDR3 spans 16 amino acids. Here the CDR3 DNA reads TGCAGTGCAAGGGGGGCTAGCGGGGGGCTCCAAGAGACCCAGTACTTC. Amino acids: CSARGASGGLQETQYF.

This clonotype has a handful of counts. This chain links TRBV28 with TRBJ1-2, with 8 bases identical to TRBD1. The V and J ends lost 5 bases and 13 bases, in that order; junction bases with no gene match: 15. The CDR3 is 14 residues long. Per germline, CDR1 MDHEN and CDR2 SYDVKM. The CDR3 sequence: CASSGAGGVGPSTF. The DNA for the CDR3 is TGTGCCAGCAGTGGGGCAGGGGGCGTTGGCCCGTCCACCTTC.

In regard to this clonotype: This may be a read error: a much more frequent sequence differs by one nucleotide. The chain has TRBV5-1 and TRBJ2-4; D is perhaps TRBD1 (5 bases). The CDR3 totals 15 residues. Per germline, CDR1 SGHRS and CDR2 YFSETQ. CDR3 nucleotide sequence: TGCGCCAGCAGCTTGCGGCCGCAGGGCGAAAACATTCGGTACTTC. Translating gives CASSLRPQGENIRYF.